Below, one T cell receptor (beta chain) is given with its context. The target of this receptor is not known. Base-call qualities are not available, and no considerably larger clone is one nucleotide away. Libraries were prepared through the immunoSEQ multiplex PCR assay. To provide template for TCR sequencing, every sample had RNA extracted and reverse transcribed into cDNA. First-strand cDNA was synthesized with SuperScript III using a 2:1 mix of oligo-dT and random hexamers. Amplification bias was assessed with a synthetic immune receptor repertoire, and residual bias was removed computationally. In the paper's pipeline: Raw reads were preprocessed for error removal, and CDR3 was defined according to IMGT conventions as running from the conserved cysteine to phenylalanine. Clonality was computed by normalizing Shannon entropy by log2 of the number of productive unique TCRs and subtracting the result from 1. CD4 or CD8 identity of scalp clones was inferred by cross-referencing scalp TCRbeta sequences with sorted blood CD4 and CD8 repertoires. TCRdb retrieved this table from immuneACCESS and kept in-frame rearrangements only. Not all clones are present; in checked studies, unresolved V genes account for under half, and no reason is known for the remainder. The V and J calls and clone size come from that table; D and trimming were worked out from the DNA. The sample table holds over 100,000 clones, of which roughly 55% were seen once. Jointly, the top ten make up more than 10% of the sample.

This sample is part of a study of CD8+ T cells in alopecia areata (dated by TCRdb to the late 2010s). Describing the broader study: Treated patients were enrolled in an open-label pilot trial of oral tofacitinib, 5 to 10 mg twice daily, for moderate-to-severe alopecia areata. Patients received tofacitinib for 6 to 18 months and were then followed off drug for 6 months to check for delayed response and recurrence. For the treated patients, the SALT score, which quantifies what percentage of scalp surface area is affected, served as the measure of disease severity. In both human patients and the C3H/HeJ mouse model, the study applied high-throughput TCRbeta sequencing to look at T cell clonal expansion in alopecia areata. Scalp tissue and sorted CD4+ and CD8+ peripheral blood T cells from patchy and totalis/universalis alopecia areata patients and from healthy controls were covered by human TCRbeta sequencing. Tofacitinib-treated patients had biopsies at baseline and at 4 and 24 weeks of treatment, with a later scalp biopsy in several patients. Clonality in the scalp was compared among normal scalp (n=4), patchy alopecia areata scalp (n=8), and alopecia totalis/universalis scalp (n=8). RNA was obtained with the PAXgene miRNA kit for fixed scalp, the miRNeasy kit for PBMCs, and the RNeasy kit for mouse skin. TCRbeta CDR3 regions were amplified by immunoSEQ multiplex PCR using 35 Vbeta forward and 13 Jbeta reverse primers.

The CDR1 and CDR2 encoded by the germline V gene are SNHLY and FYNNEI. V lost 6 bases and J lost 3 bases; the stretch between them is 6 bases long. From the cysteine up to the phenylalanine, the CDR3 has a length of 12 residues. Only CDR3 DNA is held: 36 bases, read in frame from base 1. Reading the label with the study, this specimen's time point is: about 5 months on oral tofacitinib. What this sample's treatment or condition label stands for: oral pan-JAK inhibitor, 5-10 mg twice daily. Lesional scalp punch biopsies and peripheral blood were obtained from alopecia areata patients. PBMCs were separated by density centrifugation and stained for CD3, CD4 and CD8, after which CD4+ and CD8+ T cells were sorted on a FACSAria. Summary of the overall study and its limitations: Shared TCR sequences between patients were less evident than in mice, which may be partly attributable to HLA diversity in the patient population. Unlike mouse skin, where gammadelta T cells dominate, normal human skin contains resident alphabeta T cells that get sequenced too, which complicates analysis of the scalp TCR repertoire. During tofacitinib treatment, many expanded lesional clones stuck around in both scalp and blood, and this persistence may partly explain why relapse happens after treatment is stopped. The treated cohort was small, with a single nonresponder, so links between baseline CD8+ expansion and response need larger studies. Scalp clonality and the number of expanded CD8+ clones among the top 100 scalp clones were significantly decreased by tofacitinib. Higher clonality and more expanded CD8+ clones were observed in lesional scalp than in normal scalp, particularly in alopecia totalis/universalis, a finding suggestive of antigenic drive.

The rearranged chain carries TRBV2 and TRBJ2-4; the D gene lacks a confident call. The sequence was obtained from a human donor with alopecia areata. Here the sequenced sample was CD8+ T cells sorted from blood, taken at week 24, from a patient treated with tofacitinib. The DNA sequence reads TGTGCCAGCAGAGGTGGCAAAAACATTCAGTACTTC. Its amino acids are CASRGGKNIQYF. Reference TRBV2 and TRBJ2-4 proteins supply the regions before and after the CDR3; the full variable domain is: EPEVTQTPSHQVTQMGQEVILRCVPISNHLYFYWYRQILGQKVEFLVSFYNNEISEKSEIFDDQFSVERPDGSNFTLKIRSTKLEDSAMYFCASRGGKNIQYFGAGTRLSVL.